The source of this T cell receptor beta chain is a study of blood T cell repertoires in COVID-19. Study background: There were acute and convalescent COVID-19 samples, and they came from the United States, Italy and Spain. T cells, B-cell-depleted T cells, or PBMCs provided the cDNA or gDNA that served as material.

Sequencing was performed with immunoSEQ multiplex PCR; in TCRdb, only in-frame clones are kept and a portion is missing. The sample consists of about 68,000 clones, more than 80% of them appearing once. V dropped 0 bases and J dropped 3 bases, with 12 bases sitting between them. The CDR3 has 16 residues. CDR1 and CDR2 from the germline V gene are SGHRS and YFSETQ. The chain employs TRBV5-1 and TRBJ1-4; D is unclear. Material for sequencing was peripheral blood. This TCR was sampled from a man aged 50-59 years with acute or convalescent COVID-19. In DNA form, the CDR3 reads TGCGCCAGCAGCTTGGGTGGAGGGAAAGCTAATGAAAAACTGTTTTTT. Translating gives CASSLGGGKANEKLFF.